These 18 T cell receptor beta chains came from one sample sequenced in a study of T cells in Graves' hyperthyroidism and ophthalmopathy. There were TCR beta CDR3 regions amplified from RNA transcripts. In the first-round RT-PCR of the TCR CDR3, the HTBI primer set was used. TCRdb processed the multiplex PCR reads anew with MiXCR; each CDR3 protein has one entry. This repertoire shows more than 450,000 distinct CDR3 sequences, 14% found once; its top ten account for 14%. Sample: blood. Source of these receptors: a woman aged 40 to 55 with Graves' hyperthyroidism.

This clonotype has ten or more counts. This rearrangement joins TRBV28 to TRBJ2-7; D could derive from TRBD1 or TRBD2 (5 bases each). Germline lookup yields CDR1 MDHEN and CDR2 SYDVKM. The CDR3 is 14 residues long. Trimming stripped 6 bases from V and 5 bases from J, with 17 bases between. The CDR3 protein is CASRPTGTTDEQYF. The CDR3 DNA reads TGTGCCAGCAGACCAACCGGGACGACCGACGAGCAGTACTTC. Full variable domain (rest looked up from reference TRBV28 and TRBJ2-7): DVKVTQSSRYLVKRTGEKVFLECVQDMDHENMFWYRQDPGLGLRLIYFSYDVKMKEKGDIPEGYSVSREKKERFSLILESASTNQTSMYLCASRPTGTTDEQYFGPGTRLTVT.

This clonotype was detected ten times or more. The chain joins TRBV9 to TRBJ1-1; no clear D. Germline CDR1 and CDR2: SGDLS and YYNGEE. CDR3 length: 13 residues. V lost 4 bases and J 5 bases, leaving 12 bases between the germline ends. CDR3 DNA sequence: TGTGCCAGCAGCAGAGGTGATGGGACTGAAGCTTTCTTT. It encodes CASSRGDGTEAFF. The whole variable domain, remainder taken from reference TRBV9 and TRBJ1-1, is DSGVTQTPKHLITATGQRVTLRCSPRSGDLSVYWYQQSLDQGLQFLIQYYNGEERAKGNILERFSAQQFPDLHSELNLSSLELGDSALYFCASSRGDGTEAFFGQGTRLTVV.

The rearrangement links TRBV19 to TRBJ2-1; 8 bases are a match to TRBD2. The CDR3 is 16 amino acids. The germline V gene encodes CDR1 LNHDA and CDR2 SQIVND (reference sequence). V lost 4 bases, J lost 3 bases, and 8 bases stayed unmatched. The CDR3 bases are TGTGCCAGTAGTACGAGCGGGAGAATAAACTACAATGAGCAGTTCTTC. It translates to CASSTSGRINYNEQFF.

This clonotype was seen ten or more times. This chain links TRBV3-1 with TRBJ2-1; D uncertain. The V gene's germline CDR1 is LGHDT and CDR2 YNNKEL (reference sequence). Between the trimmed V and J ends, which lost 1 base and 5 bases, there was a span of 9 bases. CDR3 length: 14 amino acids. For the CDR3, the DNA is TGTGCCAGCAGCCAAGTGGCTGAAAACAATGAGCAGTTCTTC. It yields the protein CASSQVAENNEQFF.

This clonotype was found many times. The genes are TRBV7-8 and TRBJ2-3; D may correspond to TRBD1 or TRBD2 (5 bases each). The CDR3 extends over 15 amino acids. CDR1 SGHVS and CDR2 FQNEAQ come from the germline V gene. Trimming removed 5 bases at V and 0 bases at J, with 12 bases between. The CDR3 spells CASSGRDGSTDTQYF. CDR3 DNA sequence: TGTGCCAGCAGCGGCAGGGACGGGAGCACAGATACGCAGTATTTT.

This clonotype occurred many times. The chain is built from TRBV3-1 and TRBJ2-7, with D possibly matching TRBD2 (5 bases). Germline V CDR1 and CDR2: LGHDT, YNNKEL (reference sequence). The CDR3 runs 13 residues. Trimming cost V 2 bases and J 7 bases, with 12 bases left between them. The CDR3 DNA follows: TGTGCCAGCAGCCAAACTAACTCGGGAGAGCAGTACTTC. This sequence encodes CASSQTNSGEQYF.

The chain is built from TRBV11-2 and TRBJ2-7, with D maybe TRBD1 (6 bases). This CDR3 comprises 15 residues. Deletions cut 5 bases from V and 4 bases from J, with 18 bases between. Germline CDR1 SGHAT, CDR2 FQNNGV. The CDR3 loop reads CASSGGETGLYEQYF. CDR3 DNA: TGTGCCAGCAGCGGGGGCGAGACAGGCCTGTACGAGCAGTACTTC.

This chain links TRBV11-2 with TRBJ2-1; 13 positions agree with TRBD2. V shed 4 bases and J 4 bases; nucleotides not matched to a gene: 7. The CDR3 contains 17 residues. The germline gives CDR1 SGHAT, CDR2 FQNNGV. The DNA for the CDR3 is TGTGCCAGCAGCTCCGGGACTAGCGGGATACCTTACAATGAGCAGTTCTTC. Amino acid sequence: CASSSGTSGIPYNEQFF.

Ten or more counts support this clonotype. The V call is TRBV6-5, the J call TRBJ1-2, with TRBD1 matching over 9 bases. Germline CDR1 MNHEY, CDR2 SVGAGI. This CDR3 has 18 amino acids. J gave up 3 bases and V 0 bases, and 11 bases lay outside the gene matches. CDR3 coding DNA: TGTGCCAGCAGTTACTCTGGGCGACCGGGACAGGGAGACTATGGCTACACCTTC. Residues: CASSYSGRPGQGDYGYTF.

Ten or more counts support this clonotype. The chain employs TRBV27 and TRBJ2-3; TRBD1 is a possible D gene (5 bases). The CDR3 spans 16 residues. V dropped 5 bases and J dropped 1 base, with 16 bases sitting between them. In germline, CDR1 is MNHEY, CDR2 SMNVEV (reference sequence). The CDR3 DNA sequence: TGTGCCAGCAGTCTCTTAGAAGGGGTAGGCACAGATACGCAGTATTTT. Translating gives CASSLLEGVGTDTQYF.

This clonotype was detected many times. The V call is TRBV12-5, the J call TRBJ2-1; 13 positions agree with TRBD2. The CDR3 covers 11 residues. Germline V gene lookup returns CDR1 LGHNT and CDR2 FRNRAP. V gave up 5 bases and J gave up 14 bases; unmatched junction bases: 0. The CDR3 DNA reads TGTGCTAGTGGTGGGACTAGCGGGAAGTTCTTC. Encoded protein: CASGGTSGKFF.

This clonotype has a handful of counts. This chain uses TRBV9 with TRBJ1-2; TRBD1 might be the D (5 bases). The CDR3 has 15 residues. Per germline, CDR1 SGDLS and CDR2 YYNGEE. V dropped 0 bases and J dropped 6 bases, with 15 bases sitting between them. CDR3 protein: CASSVGAGGGDGYTF. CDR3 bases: TGTGCCAGCAGCGTAGGAGCGGGAGGAGGGGATGGCTACACCTTC.

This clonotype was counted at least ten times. The CDR3 is CASSAGTEGNEQFF. Written as DNA, the CDR3 is TGTGCCAGCAGCGCCGGGACTGAGGGCAATGAGCAGTTCTTC. The J gene is TRBJ2-1, the V gene TRBV2; a weak D match, TRBD2 (6 bases). CDR3 length: 14 residues. CDR1 is SNHLY and CDR2 is FYNNEI in the germline V gene. Trimming cost V 6 bases and J 6 bases, with 15 bases left between them.

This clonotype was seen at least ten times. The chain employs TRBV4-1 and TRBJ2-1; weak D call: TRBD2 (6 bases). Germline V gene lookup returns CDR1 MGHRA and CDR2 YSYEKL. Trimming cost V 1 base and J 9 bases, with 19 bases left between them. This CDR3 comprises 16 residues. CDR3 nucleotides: TGCGCCAGCAGCCAAGGGAGGCTAGCGCGAGACCTTGAGCAGTTCTTC. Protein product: CASSQGRLARDLEQFF.

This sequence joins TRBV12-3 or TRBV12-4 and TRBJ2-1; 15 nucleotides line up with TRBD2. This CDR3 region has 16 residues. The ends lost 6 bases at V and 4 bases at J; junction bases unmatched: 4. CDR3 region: CASSGTSGGLYNEQFF. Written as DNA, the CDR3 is TGTGCCAGCAGCGGGACTAGCGGGGGGTTGTACAATGAGCAGTTCTTC.

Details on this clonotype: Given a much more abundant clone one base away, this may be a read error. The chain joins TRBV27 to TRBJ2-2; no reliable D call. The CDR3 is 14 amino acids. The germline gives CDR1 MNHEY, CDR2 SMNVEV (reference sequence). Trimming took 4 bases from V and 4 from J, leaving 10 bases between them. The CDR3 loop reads CASSSTSITGELFF. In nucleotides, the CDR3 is TGTGCCAGCAGTTCCACCTCTATCACCGGGGAGCTGTTTTTT.

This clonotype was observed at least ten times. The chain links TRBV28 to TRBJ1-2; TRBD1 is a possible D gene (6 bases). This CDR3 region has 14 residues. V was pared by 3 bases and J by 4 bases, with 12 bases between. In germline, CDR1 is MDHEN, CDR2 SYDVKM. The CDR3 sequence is CASSFRQGPYGYTF. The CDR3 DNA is TGTGCCAGCAGTTTCCGGCAGGGGCCCTATGGCTACACCTTC.

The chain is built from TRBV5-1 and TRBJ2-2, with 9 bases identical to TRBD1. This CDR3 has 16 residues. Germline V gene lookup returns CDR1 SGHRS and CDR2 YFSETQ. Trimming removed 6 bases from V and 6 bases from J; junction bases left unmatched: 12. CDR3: CASNEVRQGVAGELFF. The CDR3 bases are TGCGCCAGCAATGAGGTCCGACAGGGGGTCGCCGGGGAGCTGTTTTTT.